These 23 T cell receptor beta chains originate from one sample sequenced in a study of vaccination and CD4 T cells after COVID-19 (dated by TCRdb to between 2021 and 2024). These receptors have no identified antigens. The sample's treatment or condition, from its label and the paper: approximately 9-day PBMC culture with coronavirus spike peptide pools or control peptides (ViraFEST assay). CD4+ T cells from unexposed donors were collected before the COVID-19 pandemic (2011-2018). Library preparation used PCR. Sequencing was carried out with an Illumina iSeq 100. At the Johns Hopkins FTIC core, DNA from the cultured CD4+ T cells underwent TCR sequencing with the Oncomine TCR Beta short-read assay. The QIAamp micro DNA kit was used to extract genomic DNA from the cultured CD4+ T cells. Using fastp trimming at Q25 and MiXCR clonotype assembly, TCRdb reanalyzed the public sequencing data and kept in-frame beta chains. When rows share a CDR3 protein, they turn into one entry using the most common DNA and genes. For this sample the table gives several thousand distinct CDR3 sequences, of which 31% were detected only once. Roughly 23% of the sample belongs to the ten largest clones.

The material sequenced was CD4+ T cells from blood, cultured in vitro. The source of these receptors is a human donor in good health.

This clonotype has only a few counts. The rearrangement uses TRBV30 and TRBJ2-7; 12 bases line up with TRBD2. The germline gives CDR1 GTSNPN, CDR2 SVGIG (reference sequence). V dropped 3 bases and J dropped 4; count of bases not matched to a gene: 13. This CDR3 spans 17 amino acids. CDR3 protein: CAWSLFRLAGARYEQYF. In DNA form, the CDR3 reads TGTGCCTGGAGCCTCTTTAGACTAGCGGGAGCCAGGTACGAGCAGTACTTC.

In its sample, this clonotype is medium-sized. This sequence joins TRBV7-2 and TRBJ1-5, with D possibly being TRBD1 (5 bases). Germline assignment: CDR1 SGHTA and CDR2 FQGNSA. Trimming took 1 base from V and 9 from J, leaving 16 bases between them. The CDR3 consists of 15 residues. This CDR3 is CASSLGEAGVTPQHF. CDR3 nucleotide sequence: TGTGCCAGCAGCTTAGGGGAGGCGGGGGTTACGCCCCAGCATTTT.

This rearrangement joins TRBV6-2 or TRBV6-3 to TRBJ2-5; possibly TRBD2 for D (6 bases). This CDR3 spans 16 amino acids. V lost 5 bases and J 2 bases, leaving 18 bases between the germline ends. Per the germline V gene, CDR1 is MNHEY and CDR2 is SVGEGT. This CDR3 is CASSIPLLGGQETQYF. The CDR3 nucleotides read TGTGCCAGCAGTATCCCCCTACTAGGAGGGCAAGAGACCCAGTACTTC.

CDR3 DNA sequence: TGTGCCAGTAGTATTACGGTGGCTAGCGAGGGCGAGCAGTACTTC. Its protein is CASSITVASEGEQYF. The chain is built from TRBV19 and TRBJ2-7, with D possibly being TRBD2 (6 bases). V was trimmed by 3 bases and J by 6 bases, leaving 18 bases between them. The germline gives CDR1 LNHDA, CDR2 SQIVND (reference sequence). The CDR3 has 15 amino acids. Full variable domain (rest looked up from reference TRBV19 and TRBJ2-7): DGGITQSPKYLFRKEGQNVTLSCEQNLNHDAMYWYRQDPGQGLRLIYYSQIVNDFQKGDIAEGYSVSREKKESFPLTVTSAQKNPTAFYLCASSITVASEGEQYFGPGTRLTVT.

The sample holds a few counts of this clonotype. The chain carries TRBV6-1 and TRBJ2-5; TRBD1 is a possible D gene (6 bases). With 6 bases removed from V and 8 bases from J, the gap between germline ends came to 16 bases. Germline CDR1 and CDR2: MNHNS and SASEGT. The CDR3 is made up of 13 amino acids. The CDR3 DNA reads TGTGCCAGCAGAACCCCGGGACAAGTAACCCAGTACTTC. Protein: CASRTPGQVTQYF.

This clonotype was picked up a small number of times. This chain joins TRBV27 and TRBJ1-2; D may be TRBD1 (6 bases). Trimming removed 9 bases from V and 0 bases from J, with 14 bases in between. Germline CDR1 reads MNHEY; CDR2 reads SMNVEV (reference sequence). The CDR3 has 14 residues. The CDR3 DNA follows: TGTGCCAGTGCAGACAGGACATCTAACTATGGCTACACCTTC. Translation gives CASADRTSNYGYTF.

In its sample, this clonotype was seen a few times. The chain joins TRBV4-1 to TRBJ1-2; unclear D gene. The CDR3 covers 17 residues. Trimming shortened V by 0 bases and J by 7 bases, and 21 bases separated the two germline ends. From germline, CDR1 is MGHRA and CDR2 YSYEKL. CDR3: CASSQEGRPLGGSGYTF. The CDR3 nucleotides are TGCGCCAGCAGCCAAGAAGGCCGACCCTTGGGCGGGTCTGGCTACACCTTC.

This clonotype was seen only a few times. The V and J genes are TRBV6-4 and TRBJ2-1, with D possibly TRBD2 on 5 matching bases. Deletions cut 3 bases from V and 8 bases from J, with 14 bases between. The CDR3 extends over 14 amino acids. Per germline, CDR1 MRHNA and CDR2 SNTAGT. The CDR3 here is CASSEGDPGDEQFF. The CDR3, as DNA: TGTGCCAGCAGTGAGGGAGACCCCGGGGATGAGCAGTTCTTC.

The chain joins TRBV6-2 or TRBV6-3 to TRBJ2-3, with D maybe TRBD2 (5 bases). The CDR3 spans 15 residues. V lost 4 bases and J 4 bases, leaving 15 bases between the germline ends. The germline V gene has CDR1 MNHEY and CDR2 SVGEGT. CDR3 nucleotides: TGTGCCAGCAGTTGGTTTATGTCGGGGTCAGATACGCAGTATTTT. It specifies CASSWFMSGSDTQYF.

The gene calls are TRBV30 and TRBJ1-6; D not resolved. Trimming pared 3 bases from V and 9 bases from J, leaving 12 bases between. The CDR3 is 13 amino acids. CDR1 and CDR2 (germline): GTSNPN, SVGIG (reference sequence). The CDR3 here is CAWSPNDISPLHF. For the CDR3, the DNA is TGTGCCTGGAGCCCTAACGATATTTCACCCCTCCACTTT.

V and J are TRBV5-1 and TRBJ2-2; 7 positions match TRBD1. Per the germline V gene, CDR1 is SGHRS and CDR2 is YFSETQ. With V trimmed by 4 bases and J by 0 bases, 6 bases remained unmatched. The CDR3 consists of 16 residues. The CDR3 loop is CASSPGTDPNTGELFF. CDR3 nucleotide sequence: TGCGCCAGCAGCCCCGGGACAGACCCGAACACCGGGGAGCTGTTTTTT.

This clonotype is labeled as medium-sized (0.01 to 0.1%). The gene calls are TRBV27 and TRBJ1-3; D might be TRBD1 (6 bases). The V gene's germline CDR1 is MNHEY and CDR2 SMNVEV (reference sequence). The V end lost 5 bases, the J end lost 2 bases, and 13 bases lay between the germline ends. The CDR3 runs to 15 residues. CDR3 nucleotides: TGTGCCAGCAGTACTTACAGGGACCCTGGAAACACCATATATTTT. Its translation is CASSTYRDPGNTIYF.

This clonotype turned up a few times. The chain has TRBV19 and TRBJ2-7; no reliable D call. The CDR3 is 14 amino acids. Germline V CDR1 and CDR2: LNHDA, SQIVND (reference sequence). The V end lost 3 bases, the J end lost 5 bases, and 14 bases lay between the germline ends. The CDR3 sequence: CASSILVSAHEQYF. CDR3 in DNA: TGTGCCAGTAGTATTTTGGTGTCAGCCCACGAGCAGTACTTC.

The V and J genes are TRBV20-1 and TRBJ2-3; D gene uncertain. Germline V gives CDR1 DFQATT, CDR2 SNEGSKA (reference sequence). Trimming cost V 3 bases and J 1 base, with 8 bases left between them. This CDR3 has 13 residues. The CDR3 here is CSASTAGTDTQYF. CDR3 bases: TGCAGTGCTAGTACGGCAGGCACAGATACGCAGTATTTT.

The chain's CDR3 is CASSLGAENTEAFF. In DNA, the CDR3 is TGTGCCAGCAGCTTAGGTGCGGAGAACACTGAAGCTTTCTTT. This sequence joins TRBV7-6 and TRBJ1-1; D gene uncertain. The CDR3 spans 14 residues. V lost 1 base and J 1 base, leaving 7 bases between the germline ends. From germline, CDR1 is SGHVS and CDR2 FNYEAQ. Full variable domain (remainder filled in from reference TRBV7-6 and TRBJ1-1): GAGVSQSPRYKVTKRGQDVALRCDPISGHVSLYWYRQALGQGPEFLTYFNYEAQQDKSGLPNDRFSAERPEGSISTLTIQRTEQRDSAMYRCASSLGAENTEAFFGQGTRLTVV.

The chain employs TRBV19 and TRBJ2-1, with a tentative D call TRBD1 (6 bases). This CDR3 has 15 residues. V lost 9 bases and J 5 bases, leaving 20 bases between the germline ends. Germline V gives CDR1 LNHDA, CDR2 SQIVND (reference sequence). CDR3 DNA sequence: TGTGCCAGCAAGAACAGGGATCCCGTCAACAATGAGCAGTTCTTC. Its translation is CASKNRDPVNNEQFF.

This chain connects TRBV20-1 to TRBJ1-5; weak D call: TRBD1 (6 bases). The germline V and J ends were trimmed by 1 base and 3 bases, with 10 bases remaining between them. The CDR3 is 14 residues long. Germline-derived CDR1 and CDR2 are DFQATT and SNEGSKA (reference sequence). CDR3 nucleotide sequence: TGCAGTGCTAGAGGGGGGCCACCCAATCAGCCCCAGCATTTT. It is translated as CSARGGPPNQPQHF.

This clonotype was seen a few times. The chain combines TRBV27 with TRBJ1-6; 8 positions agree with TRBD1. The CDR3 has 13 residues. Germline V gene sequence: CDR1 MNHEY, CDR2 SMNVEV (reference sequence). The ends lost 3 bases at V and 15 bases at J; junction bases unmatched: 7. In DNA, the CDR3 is TGTGCCAGCAGTTTCAGGGGGCAGGCCGACCTCCACTTT. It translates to CASSFRGQADLHF.

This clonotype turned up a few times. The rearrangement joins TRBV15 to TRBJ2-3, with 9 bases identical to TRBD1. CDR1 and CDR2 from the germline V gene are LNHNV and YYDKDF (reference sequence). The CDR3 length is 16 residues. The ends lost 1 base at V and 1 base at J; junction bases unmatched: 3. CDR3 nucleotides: TGTGCCACCAGCAGAGTTACAGGGGGCCGCACAGATACGCAGTATTTT. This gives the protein CATSRVTGGRTDTQYF.

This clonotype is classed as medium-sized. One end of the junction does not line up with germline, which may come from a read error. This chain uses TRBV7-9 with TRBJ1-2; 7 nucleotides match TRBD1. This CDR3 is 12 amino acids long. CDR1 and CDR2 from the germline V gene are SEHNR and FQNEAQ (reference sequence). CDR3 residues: CASSLEDRVSSF. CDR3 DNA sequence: TGTGCCAGCAGCTTAGAAGACAGGGTATCTTCCTTC.

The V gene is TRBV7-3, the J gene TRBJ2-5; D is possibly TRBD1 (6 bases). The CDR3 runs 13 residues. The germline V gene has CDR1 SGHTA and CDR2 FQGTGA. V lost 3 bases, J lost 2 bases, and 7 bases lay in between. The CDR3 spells CASSFGTQETQYF. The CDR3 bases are TGTGCCAGCAGCTTCGGGACACAAGAGACCCAGTACTTC.

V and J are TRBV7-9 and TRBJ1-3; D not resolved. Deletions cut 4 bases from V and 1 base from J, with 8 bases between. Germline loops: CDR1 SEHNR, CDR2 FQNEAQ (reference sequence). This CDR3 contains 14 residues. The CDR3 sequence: CASSSLRSGNTIYF. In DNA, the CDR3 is TGTGCCAGCAGCTCTCTTAGGTCTGGAAACACCATATATTTT.

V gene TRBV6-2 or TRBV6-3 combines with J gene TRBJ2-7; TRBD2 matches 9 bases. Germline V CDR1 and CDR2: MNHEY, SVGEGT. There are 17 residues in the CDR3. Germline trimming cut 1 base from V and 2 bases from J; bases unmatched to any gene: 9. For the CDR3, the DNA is TGTGCCAGCAGTTACTGGTTAGCGGGAGAACTACCCTACGAGCAGTACTTC. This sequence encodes CASSYWLAGELPYEQYF.